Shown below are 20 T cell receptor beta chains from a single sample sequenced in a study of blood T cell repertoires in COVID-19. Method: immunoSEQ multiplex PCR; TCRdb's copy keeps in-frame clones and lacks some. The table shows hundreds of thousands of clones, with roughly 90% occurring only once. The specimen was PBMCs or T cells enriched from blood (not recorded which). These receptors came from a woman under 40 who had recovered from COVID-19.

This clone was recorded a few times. CDR3 in amino acids: CASSQVEQGAYEQYF. In nucleotides, the CDR3 is TGCGCCAGCAGCCAAGTAGAACAGGGGGCCTACGAGCAGTACTTC. The chain links TRBV4-1 to TRBJ2-7, with 8 bases identical to TRBD1. The V segment lost 1 base and the J segment 2 bases; nucleotides outside the gene matches: 4. Germline CDR1 reads MGHRA; CDR2 reads YSYEKL. The CDR3 has 15 residues.

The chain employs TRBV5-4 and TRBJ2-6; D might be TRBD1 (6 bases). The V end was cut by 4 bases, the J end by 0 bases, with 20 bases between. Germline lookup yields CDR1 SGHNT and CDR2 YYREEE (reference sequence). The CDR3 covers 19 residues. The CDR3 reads CASSLRPGTRYSGANVLTF. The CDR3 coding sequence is TGTGCCAGCAGCCTTCGTCCCGGGACACGCTACTCTGGGGCCAACGTCCTGACTTTC.

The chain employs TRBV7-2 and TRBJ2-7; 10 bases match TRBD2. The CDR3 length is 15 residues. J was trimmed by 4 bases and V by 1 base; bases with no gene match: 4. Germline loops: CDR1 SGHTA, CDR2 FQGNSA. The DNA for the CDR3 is TGTGCCAGCAGCTTAGACCCACTAGCGGGGTACGAGCAGTACTTC. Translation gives CASSLDPLAGYEQYF.

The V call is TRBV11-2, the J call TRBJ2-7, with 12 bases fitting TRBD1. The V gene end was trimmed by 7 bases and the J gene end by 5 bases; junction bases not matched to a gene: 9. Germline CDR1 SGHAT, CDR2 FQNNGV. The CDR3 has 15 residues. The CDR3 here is CASNLWGQGANEQYF. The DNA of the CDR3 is TGTGCCAGCAACCTCTGGGGACAGGGGGCCAACGAGCAGTACTTC.

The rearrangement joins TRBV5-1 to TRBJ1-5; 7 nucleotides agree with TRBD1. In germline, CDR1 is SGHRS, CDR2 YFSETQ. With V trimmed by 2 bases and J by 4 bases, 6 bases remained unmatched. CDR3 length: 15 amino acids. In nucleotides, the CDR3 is TGCGCCAGCAGCTTATCCGGGACAGAAAATCAGCCCCAGCATTTT. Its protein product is CASSLSGTENQPQHF.

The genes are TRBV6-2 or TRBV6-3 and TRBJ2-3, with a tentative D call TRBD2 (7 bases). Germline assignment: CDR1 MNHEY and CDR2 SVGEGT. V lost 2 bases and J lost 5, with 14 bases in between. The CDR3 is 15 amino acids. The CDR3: CASSYRAGALDTQYF. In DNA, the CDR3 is TGTGCCAGCAGTTACCGGGCGGGGGCCCTAGATACGCAGTATTTT.

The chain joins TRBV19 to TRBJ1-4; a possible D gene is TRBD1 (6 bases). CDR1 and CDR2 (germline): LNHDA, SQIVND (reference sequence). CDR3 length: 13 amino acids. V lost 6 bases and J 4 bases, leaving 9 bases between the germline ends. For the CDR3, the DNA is TGTGCCAGTAGAGGACAGAGTAATGAAAAACTGTTTTTT. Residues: CASRGQSNEKLFF.

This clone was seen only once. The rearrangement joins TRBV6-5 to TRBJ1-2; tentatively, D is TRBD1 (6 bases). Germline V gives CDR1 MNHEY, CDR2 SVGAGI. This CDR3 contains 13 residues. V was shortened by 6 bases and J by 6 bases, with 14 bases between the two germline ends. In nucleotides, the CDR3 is TGTGCCAGCAGGAAGACAGGCCCTGATGGCTACACCTTC. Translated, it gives CASRKTGPDGYTF.

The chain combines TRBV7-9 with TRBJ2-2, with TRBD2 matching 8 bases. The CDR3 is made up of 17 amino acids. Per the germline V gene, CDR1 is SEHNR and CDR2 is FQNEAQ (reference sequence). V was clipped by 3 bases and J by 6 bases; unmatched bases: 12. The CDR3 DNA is TGTGCCAGCAGCTTCCCGCCAGCGGGGGACTATGCCGGGGAGCTGTTTTTT. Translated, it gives CASSFPPAGDYAGELFF.

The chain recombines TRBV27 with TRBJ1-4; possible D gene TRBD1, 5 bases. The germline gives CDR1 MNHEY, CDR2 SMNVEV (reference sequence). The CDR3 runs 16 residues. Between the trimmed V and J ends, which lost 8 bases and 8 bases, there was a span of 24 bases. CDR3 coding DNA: TGTGCCAGCGCCTTCTTGGGCACCCAGGGCCCCGAAAAACTGTTTTTT. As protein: CASAFLGTQGPEKLFF. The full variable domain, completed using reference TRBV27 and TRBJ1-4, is EAQVTQNPRYLITVTGKKLTVTCSQNMNHEYMSWYRQDPGLGLRQIYYSMNVEVTDKGDVPEGYKVSRKEKRNFPLILESPSPNQTSLYFCASAFLGTQGPEKLFFGSGTQLSVL.

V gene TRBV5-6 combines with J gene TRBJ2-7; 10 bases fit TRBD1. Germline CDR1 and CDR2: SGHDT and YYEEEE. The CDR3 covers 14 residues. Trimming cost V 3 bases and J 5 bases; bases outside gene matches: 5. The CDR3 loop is CASSSGTGVHEQYF. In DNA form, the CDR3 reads TGTGCCAGCAGCTCCGGGACAGGGGTACACGAGCAGTACTTC.

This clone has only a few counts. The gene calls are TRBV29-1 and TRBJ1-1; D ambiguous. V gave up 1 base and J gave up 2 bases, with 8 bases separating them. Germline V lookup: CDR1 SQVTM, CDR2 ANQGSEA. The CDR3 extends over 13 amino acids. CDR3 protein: CSVEVSGNTEAFF. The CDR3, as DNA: TGCAGCGTTGAAGTGTCCGGTAACACTGAAGCTTTCTTT. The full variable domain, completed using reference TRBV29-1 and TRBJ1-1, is SAVISQKPSRDICQRGTSLTIQCQVDSQVTMMFWYRQQPGQSLTLIATANQGSEATYESGFVIDKFPISRPNLTFSTLTVSNMSPEDSSIYLCSVEVSGNTEAFFGQGTRLTVV.

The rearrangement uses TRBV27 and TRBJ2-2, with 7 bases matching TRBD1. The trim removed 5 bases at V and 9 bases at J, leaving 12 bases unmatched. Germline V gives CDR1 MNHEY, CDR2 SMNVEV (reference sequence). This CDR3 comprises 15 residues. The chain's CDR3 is CASSTGTEQHRELFF. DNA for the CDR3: TGTGCCAGCAGTACCGGGACAGAACAGCATCGGGAGCTGTTTTTT.

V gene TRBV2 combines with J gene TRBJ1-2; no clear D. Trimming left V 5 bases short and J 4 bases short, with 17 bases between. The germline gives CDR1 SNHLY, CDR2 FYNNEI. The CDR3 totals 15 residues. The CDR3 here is CASSRPGERGYGYTF. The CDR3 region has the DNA TGTGCCAGCAGTCGCCCCGGAGAACGGGGCTATGGCTACACCTTC.

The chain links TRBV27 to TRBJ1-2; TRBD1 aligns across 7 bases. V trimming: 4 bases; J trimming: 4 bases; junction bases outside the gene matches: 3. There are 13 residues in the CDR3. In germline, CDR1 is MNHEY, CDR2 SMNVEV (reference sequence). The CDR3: CASSSGQSYGYTF. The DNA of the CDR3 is TGTGCCAGCAGTTCGGGACAGTCCTATGGCTACACCTTC.

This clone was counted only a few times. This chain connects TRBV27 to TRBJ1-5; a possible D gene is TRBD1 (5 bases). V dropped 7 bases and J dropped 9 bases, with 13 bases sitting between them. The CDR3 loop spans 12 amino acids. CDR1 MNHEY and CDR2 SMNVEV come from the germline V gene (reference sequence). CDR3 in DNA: TGTGCCAGCACATCAGGGTTCGGGCCCCAGCATTTT. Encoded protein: CASTSGFGPQHF.

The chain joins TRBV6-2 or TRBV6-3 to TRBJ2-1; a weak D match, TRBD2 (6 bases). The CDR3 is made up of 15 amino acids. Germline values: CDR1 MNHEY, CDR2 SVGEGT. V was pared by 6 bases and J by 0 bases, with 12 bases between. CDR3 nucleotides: TGTGCCAGCAGCGGTGGCGGGGCCTCCTACAATGAGCAGTTCTTC. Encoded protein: CASSGGGASYNEQFF.

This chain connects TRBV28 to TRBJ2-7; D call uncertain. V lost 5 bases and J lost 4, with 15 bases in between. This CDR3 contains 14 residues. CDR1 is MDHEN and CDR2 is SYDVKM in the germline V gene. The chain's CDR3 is CASSPRLYLYEQYF. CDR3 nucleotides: TGTGCCAGCAGTCCACGGTTGTACCTGTACGAGCAGTACTTC. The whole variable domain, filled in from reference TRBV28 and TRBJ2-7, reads DVKVTQSSRYLVKRTGEKVFLECVQDMDHENMFWYRQDPGLGLRLIYFSYDVKMKEKGDIPEGYSVSREKKERFSLILESASTNQTSMYLCASSPRLYLYEQYFGPGTRLTVT.

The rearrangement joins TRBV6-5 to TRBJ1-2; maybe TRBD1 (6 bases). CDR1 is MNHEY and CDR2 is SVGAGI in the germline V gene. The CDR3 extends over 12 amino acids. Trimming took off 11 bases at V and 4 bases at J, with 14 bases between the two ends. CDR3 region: CAGGRGAYGYTF. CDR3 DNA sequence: TGTGCCGGAGGGCGGGGGGCCTATGGCTACACCTTC.

The CDR3 spells CSVEVWAGGTAPLHF. In DNA form, the CDR3 reads TGCAGCGTTGAAGTGTGGGCAGGGGGCACTGCACCCCTCCACTTT. The chain employs TRBV29-1 and TRBJ1-6, with 8 bases fitting TRBD1. Trimming at V came to 1 base and at J to 11 bases, leaving 10 bases not matched to a gene. This CDR3 contains 15 residues. The germline gives CDR1 SQVTM, CDR2 ANQGSEA.